Listed below are T cell receptor beta chains from one sample, sequenced in a study of shared clonotypes between healthy human individuals. Data came from immunoSEQ multiplex PCR; TCRdb stores just in-frame clones and leaves some out. The table has about 2,100,000 clones, just over 90% seen once. Sequenced sample: naive CD8+ T cells from PBMCs. These receptors all come from a young man in good health. Some clones in this sample may be carry-over from other donors' samples. Each CDR3 is given with its conserved first and last residue. The order of the fields is J gene, clone size, V gene, D gene, CDR3 DNA, CDR3 protein. A D gene is named only where the DNA matches it firmly. Size values are once, few and many counts, or a class for expanded clones, and some rows have none.

j_gene: TRBJ1-4; abundance: NA; v_gene: TRBV2; d_gene: NA; CDR3nt: TGTGCCAGCAGTGACCCTGATACAGGGTCTGCAACTAATGAAAAACTGTTTTTT; CDR3aa: CASSDPDTGSATNEKLFF
j_gene: TRBJ1-1; abundance: NA; v_gene: TRBV5-6; d_gene: NA; CDR3nt: TGTGCCAGCAGCTTCCAACAATGGGGAGAGAACACTGAAGCTTTCTTT; CDR3aa: CASSFQQWGENTEAFF
j_gene: TRBJ2-1; abundance: NA; v_gene: TRBV7-3; d_gene: NA; CDR3nt: TGTGCCAGCAGCTTAATTGCTGATGAGCAGTTCTTC; CDR3aa: CASSLIADEQFF
j_gene: TRBJ2-1; abundance: once; v_gene: TRBV29-1; d_gene: TRBD2; CDR3nt: TGCAGCGCCCGGGCTAGCGGGATTGAGCAGTTCTTC; CDR3aa: CSARASGIEQFF
j_gene: TRBJ2-7; abundance: NA; v_gene: TRBV27; d_gene: NA; CDR3nt: TGTGCCAGCAGTTTATCCTCCCCCAGGGTCCACGAGCAGTACTTC; CDR3aa: CASSLSSPRVHEQYF
j_gene: TRBJ2-1; abundance: NA; v_gene: TRBV7-8; d_gene: NA; CDR3nt: TGTGCCAGCAGCTGGCCCCAGGCGGGCTCCTACAATGAGCAGTTCTTC; CDR3aa: CASSWPQAGSYNEQFF
j_gene: TRBJ2-7; abundance: NA; v_gene: TRBV28; d_gene: NA; CDR3nt: TGTGCCAGCAGTTCAAATTCCTACGAGCAGTACTTC; CDR3aa: CASSSNSYEQYF
j_gene: TRBJ2-1; abundance: NA; v_gene: TRBV2; d_gene: TRBD1; CDR3nt: TGTGCCAGCGCAGAAAGGGGAAAATCCCGGGACAGCTCCTACAATGAGCAGTTCTTC; CDR3aa: CASAERGKSRDSSYNEQFF
j_gene: TRBJ2-2; abundance: NA; v_gene: TRBV5-1; d_gene: NA; CDR3nt: TGCGCCAGCAGCCTCTACCTTAGCTGGATCCCAGGGTCCGGGGAGCTGTTTTTT; CDR3aa: CASSLYLSWIPGSGELFF
j_gene: TRBJ2-5; abundance: NA; v_gene: TRBV6-6; d_gene: NA; CDR3nt: TGTGCCAGCATCCCGGGACTTCTGTACCAAGAGACCCAGTACTTC; CDR3aa: CASIPGLLYQETQYF
j_gene: TRBJ2-7; abundance: NA; v_gene: TRBV7-8; d_gene: NA; CDR3nt: TGTGCCAGCAGCTTAAAGGGCAGAACCTACGAGCAGTACTTC; CDR3aa: CASSLKGRTYEQYF
j_gene: TRBJ2-4; abundance: NA; v_gene: TRBV4-1; d_gene: NA; CDR3nt: TGCGCCAGCAGCCAACTCTCTTTGGTTCTAGCCAAAAACGTTCAGTACTTC; CDR3aa: CASSQLSLVLAKNVQYF
j_gene: TRBJ2-1; abundance: NA; v_gene: TRBV5-1; d_gene: TRBD2; CDR3nt: TGCGCCAGCAGCTTGGCTACAGCGGGAGCCTACAATGAGCAGTTCTTC; CDR3aa: CASSLATAGAYNEQFF
j_gene: TRBJ1-2; abundance: NA; v_gene: TRBV6-1; d_gene: NA; CDR3nt: TGTGCCAGCAGTGAACCGGGGATCTTC; CDR3aa: CASSEPGIF
j_gene: TRBJ2-1; abundance: once; v_gene: TRBV7-9; d_gene: NA; CDR3nt: TGTGCCAGCAGCGTGGGACTGCACAATGAGCAGTTCTTC; CDR3aa: CASSVGLHNEQFF
j_gene: TRBJ2-7; abundance: NA; v_gene: TRBV27; d_gene: NA; CDR3nt: TGTGCCAGCAGTTTTCGGGGTGGGGGGTACGAGCAGTACTTC; CDR3aa: CASSFRGGGYEQYF
j_gene: TRBJ2-2; abundance: NA; v_gene: TRBV5-4; d_gene: TRBD2; CDR3nt: TGTGCCAGCAGCGAGTCACTAGCGGACATATACGGGGAGCTGTTTTTT; CDR3aa: CASSESLADIYGELFF